These 15 T cell receptor beta chains were sequenced from one sample in a study of tumor-infiltrating lymphocytes in primary liver carcinoma. The researchers produced TCR beta cDNA from approximately 460 ng total RNA with a constant-region primer. Slightly modified ARM-PCR served as the procedure for the TCR beta libraries. These libraries came from three rounds of nested multiplex PCR. A C-beta reverse primer and TRBV1-TRBV30 forward primers served in each of the first two PCR rounds, at about 10 cycles apiece. TCRdb recomputed calls from the multiplex PCR reads with MiXCR, one row per CDR3 protein. Of tens of thousands of distinct CDR3 sequences listed, 75% are singletons. Between roughly 20 and 31 mg of unsorted bulk tissue served as the source from which RNA and DNA were co-extracted. The sample consisted of tumor-adjacent normal liver tissue. The receptors derive from a woman in her 30s with primary liver carcinoma and hepatitis B virus infection.

The chain carries TRBV28 and TRBJ2-7, with 9 positions matching TRBD1. CDR1 and CDR2 (germline): MDHEN, SYDVKM. The CDR3 is 19 amino acids. With 6 bases clipped from V and 3 bases from J, the junction kept 21 bases outside the gene matches. The DNA of the CDR3 is TGTGCCAGCAGGGGGTTGGGGACAGGGCTTACGGCGCGTCTCTACGAGCAGTACTTC. Its translation: CASRGLGTGLTARLYEQYF.

This clonotype occurred many times. V gene TRBV5-4 combines with J gene TRBJ2-1, with 9 bases matching TRBD1. The germline V gene has CDR1 SGHNT and CDR2 YYREEE (reference sequence). The CDR3 length is 15 residues. With 4 bases clipped from V and 6 bases from J, the junction kept 8 bases outside the gene matches. The DNA of the CDR3 is TGTGCCAGCAGCCCCGGGACAGGGAAAGTCAATGAGCAGTTCTTC. Its translation is CASSPGTGKVNEQFF.

This clonotype was found a few times. Here the CDR3 omits its conserved ending phenylalanine or tryptophan, so a read error is the likely source. This chain uses TRBV11-1 with TRBJ1-1; maybe TRBD1 (5 bases). The germline V gene has CDR1 SGHAT and CDR2 FQDESV (reference sequence). The CDR3 runs 14 residues. The CDR3 bases are TGTGGCAGTAGCTTCGGGCAGGGCTACACTGAAGCTTTCCTT. This translates into CGSSFGQGYTEAFL.

In this sample, this clonotype turned up a few times. A junction end diverges from the germline sequence, so it may reflect a read error. The V and J genes are TRBV29-1 and TRBJ1-1; TRBD1 might be the D (6 bases). CDR1 and CDR2 from the germline V gene are SQVTM and ANQGSEA. The CDR3 covers 12 residues. As DNA, the CDR3 is TGCAGTGTTCAACAGGGATGGACTGAAGTTTTCTTT. Translation gives CSVQQGWTEVFF.

To note about this clonotype: Sequence at one end of the junction differs from germline and may be a read error. The chain joins TRBV11-2 to TRBJ2-7; 9 nucleotides agree with TRBD2. Looked up from germline, CDR1 is SGHAT and CDR2 is FQNNGV. The CDR3 spans 14 residues. CDR3: CASSPIAGVKVQCF. The CDR3 coding sequence is TGTGCCAGCAGCCCCATAGCGGGAGTGAAAGTGCAGTGCTTC.

For this clonotype: Given the absence of the conserved phenylalanine or tryptophan at the CDR3 end, a read error is likely. This sequence joins TRBV12-3 or TRBV12-4 and TRBJ2-1, with D perhaps TRBD2 (5 bases). With 5 bases removed from V and 10 bases from J, the gap between germline ends came to 9 bases. The CDR3 consists of 11 residues. CDR3 in amino acids: CASSLGVEQFL. CDR3 coding DNA: TGTGCCAGCAGTCTGGGAGTAGAGCAGTTCCTC.

In regard to this clonotype: A single base separates this from a much larger clone, so it may be a read error. The chain recombines TRBV21-1 with TRBJ1-1; the table calls TRBD1, which could not be checked here. TRBV21-1 is recorded as a pseudogene. The CDR3 loop spans 13 amino acids. The CDR3 loop is CASSYTGILGAFF. The CDR3 DNA reads as TGTGCCAGCAGCTATACAGGAATCTTGGGAGCTTTCTTT.

CDR3 DNA sequence: TGTGCCAGCAGTGATCTGCGGCCAGGAATCTACGAGCAGTACTTC. Protein: CASSDLRPGIYEQYF. The chain has TRBV2 and TRBJ2-7; no firm D call. This CDR3 comprises 15 residues. Germline loops: CDR1 SNHLY, CDR2 FYNNEI. V was cut by 3 bases and J by 3 bases, with 15 bases left in between.

A remark on this clonotype: The junction shows a germline mismatch at one end, possibly a read error. The rearrangement uses TRBV11-1 and TRBJ1-1; D remains unclear. From germline, CDR1 is SGHAT and CDR2 FQDESV (reference sequence). This CDR3 contains 14 residues. CDR3 bases: TGTGCCAGCAGCTTAGCGCGAGGGAACACTGATGCTTTCTTT. Protein sequence: CASSLARGNTDAFF.

J is TRBJ2-2 and V is TRBV4-2; D possibly uses TRBD1 or TRBD2 (5 bases each). The CDR3 covers 16 residues. V shed 6 bases and J shed 10 bases, with 24 bases lying between them. Per germline, CDR1 LGHNA and CDR2 YNFKEQ. The CDR3 coding sequence is TGTGCCAGCAGTCAGACCGGGACCAAGGAACTTGCGGAGCTGTTTTTT. It translates to CASSQTGTKELAELFF.

A word on this clonotype: Because it lacks the conserved phenylalanine or tryptophan at the end, this CDR3 is likely a read error. V is TRBV4-1 and J is TRBJ1-1; D possibly corresponds to TRBD1 (5 bases). Between the trimmed V and J ends, which lost 1 base and 0 bases, there was a span of 9 bases. This CDR3 spans 15 amino acids. Germline V gives CDR1 MGHRA, CDR2 YSYEKL. CDR3 residues: CASSQVPGVNTEAFL. The CDR3 region has the DNA TGCGCCAGCAGCCAAGTACCGGGGGTGAACACTGAAGCTTTCTTA.

Note on this clonotype: The germline gene is not matched at one end of the junction; a read error may be the cause. This chain connects TRBV12-3 or TRBV12-4 to TRBJ2-5; no reliable D call. This CDR3 is built from 15 residues. Here the CDR3 reads CVSSTFPWSEETRYF. The CDR3 DNA follows: TGTGTCAGCAGCACCTTCCCCTGGAGCGAAGAGACCCGGTACTTC.

This chain connects TRBV12-3 or TRBV12-4 to TRBJ2-3, with D unresolved. This CDR3 has 13 amino acids. CDR3 loop: CVGSYQYADTQYF. The CDR3 coding sequence is TGTGTCGGCAGTTATCAGTACGCAGATACGCAGTATTTT.

Comments on this clonotype: At one of its ends the junction is not consistent with the germline gene, which may arise from a read error. The chain carries TRBV6-2 or TRBV6-3 and TRBJ2-3; tentative D call: TRBD1 (6 bases). The CDR3 consists of 15 residues. Germline V CDR1 and CDR2: MNHEY, SVGEGT. The CDR3 region is CACRQATTETDTQYF. Here the CDR3 DNA reads TGTGCCTGCAGACAGGCCACTACCGAAACAGATACGCAGTATTTT.

To note about this clonotype: Sequence at one end of the junction differs from germline and may be a read error. The genes are TRBV12-3 or TRBV12-4 and TRBJ2-7, with TRBD2 matching over 8 bases. CDR3 length: 15 amino acids. CDR3 protein: CASSVSGGGAYEQCF. The CDR3 DNA is TGTGCCAGCAGTGTCTCCGGGGGGGGGGCCTACGAACAGTGCTTC.